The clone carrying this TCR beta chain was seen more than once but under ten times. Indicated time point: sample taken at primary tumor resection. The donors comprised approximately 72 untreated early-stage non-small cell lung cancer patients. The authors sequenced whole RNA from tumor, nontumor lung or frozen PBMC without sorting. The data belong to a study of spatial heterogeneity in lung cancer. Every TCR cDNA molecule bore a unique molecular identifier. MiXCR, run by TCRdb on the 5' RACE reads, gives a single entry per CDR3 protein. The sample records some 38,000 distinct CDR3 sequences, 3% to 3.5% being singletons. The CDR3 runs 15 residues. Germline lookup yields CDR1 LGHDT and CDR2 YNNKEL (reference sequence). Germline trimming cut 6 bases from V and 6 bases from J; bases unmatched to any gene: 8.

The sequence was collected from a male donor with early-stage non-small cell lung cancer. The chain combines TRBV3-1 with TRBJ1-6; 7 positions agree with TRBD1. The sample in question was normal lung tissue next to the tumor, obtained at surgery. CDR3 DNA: TGTGCCAGCAGTCAGACAGGGCAATCTAATTCACCCCTCCACTTT. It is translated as CASSQTGQSNSPLHF.